The 5 T cell receptor beta chains below were found in one sample sequenced in a study of early T cells in non-severe SARS-CoV-2 infection. TCRdb passed the 5' RACE reads through MiXCR, listing each CDR3 protein once. The sample has fewer than 75,000 distinct CDR3 sequences, over 20% seen once; the top ten hold 16%. The material sequenced was whole blood, taken at baseline. The receptors shown here come from an adult who was a healthcare worker with PCR-confirmed SARS-CoV-2 infection or an uninfected control (not recorded which).

This clonotype came up a few times. This chain links TRBV9 with TRBJ2-7; perhaps TRBD1 as D (5 bases). The V gene's germline CDR1 is SGDLS and CDR2 YYNGEE. The ends were cut back, 4 bases at V and 7 bases at J, with 18 bases in the middle. CDR3 length: 14 residues. The CDR3 sequence is CASSPRQIMGEQYF. The DNA of the CDR3 is TGTGCCAGCAGCCCCCGACAGATTATGGGGGAGCAGTACTTC. The entire variable domain, with the rest obtained from reference TRBV9 and TRBJ2-7, is as follows: DSGVTQTPKHLITATGQRVTLRCSPRSGDLSVYWYQQSLDQGLQFLIQYYNGEERAKGNILERFSAQQFPDLHSELNLSSLELGDSALYFCASSPRQIMGEQYFGPGTRLTVT.

The chain uses TRBV2 and TRBJ2-3, with D hard to call. The CDR3 spans 11 residues. Germline assignment: CDR1 SNHLY and CDR2 FYNNEI. Trimming shortened V by 11 bases and J by 3 bases, and 9 bases separated the two germline ends. This CDR3 is CAALSTDTQYF. CDR3 bases: TGTGCCGCCCTCAGTACAGATACGCAGTATTTT. Full variable domain (remainder filled in from reference TRBV2 and TRBJ2-3): EPEVTQTPSHQVTQMGQEVILRCVPISNHLYFYWYRQILGQKVEFLVSFYNNEISEKSEIFDDQFSVERPDGSNFTLKIRSTKLEDSAMYFCAALSTDTQYFGPGTRLTVL.

The V gene is TRBV18, the J gene TRBJ1-1; D gene unclear. V was trimmed by 2 bases and J by 3 bases, leaving 10 bases between them. The CDR3 runs to 14 residues. CDR1 is KGHSH and CDR2 is LQKENI in the germline V gene. The CDR3 loop reads CASSPSLMDTEAFF. The CDR3 DNA is TGTGCCAGCTCACCAAGCTTAATGGACACTGAAGCTTTCTTT.

This chain joins TRBV5-4 and TRBJ2-3; 8 bases are a match to TRBD2. With V trimmed by 6 bases and J by 6 bases, 15 bases remained unmatched. The CDR3 covers 16 residues. Looked up from germline, CDR1 is SGHNT and CDR2 is YYREEE (reference sequence). CDR3 DNA: TGTGCCAGCAACCTAGGTCGGAGACAGCGGGGGGATACGCAGTATTTT. This sequence encodes CASNLGRRQRGDTQYF.

V usage is TRBV11-2 and J usage is TRBJ2-5; D is uncertain. The V gene's germline CDR1 is SGHAT and CDR2 FQNNGV. With 8 bases removed from V and 5 bases from J, the gap between germline ends came to 9 bases. The length of the CDR3 is 11 residues. CDR3 nucleotide sequence: TGTGCCAGCCTGGGCGCGGAGACCCAGTACTTC. This sequence encodes CASLGAETQYF.